This entry features one TCR beta chain sequence. The antigen remains unidentified. TCRdb recomputed calls from the 5' RACE reads with MiXCR, one row per CDR3 protein. The sample lists about 170,000 distinct CDR3 sequences, 9.5% to 12% seen once, with 36% in the top ten. The sample originates from a study of T cells after yellow fever vaccination. Whole-study findings and limits: Some clonotypes, a small share, were shared between CD4 and CD8 compartments.

Trimming pared 6 bases from V and 2 bases from J, leaving 9 bases between. Germline V lookup: CDR1 MNHEY, CDR2 SVGEGT. CDR3 length: 13 residues. The TCR originated in a man younger than 35 who received the YFV17D yellow fever vaccine. The sequencing here drew on CD8+ T cells sorted from PBMCs, taken 15 days after the yellow fever booster vaccination. J is TRBJ2-3 and V is TRBV6-2 or TRBV6-3; D is undetermined. This CDR3 is CASRGRVTDTQYF. CDR3 DNA: TGTGCCAGCAGGGGCCGGGTCACAGATACGCAGTATTTT.